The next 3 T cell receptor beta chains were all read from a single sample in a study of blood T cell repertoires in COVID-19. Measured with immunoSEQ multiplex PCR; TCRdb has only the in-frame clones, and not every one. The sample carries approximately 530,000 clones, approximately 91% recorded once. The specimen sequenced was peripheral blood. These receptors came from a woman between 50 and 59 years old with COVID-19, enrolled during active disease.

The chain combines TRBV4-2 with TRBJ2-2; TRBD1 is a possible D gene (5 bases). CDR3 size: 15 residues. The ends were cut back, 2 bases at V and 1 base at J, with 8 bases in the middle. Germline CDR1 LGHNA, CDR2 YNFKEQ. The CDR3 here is CASSQYQGNTGELFF. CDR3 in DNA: TGTGCCAGCAGCCAATACCAGGGGAACACCGGGGAGCTGTTTTTT.

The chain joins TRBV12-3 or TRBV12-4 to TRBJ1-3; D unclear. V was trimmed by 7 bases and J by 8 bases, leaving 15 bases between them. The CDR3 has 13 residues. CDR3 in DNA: TGTGCCAGCATCCTACGCGGCCGAGACACCATATATTTT. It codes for CASILRGRDTIYF.

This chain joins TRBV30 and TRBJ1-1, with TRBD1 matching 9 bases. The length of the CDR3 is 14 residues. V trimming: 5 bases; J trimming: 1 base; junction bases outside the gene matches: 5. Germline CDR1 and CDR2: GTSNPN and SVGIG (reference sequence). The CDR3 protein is CAWETGGGNTEAFF. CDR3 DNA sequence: TGTGCCTGGGAAACAGGGGGCGGGAACACTGAAGCTTTCTTT.